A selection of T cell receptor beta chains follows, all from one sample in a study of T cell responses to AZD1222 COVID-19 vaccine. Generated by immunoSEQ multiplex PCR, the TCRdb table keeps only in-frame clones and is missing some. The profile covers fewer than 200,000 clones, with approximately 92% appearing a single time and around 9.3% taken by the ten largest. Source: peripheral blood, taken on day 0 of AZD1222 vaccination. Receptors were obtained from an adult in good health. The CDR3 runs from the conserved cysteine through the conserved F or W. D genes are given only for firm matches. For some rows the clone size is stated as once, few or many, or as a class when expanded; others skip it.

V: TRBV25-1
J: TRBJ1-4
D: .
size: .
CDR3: CASKPSEVNEKLFF
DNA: TGTGCCAGCAAACCATCTGAGGTTAATGAAAAACTGTTTTTT

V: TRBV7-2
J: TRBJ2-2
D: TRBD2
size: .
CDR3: CASSSQRGGTGELFF
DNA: TGTGCCAGCAGCTCCCAACGGGGGGGAACCGGGGAGCTGTTTTTT

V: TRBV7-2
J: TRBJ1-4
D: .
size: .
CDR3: CASSLEGEKLFF
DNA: TGTGCCAGCAGCTTAGAGGGTGAAAAACTGTTTTTT

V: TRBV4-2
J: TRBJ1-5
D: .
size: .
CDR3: CASSQGLDGTGLHSNQPQHF
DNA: TGTGCCAGCAGCCAAGGGTTGGATGGAACAGGCCTTCATAGCAATCAGCCCCAGCATTTT

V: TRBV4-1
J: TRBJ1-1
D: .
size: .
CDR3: CASSQPVNTEAFF
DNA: TGCGCCAGCAGCCAACCAGTGAACACTGAAGCTTTCTTT

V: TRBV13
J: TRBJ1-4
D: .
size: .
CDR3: CASSDRTTNEKLFF
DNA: TGTGCCAGCAGCGACAGGACAACTAATGAAAAACTGTTTTTT

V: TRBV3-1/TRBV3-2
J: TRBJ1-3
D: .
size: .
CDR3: CASSQEVWATRGNTIYF
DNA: TGTGCCAGCAGCCAAGAGGTTTGGGCGACGAGGGGAAACACCATATATTTT

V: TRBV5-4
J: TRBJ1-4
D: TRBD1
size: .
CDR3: CVSSLGAGTASNEKLFF
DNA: TGTGTCAGCAGCTTGGGGGCAGGGACAGCTTCTAATGAAAAACTGTTTTTT

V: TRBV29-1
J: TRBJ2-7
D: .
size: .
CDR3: CSVAMQGPYEQYF
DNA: TGCAGCGTTGCCATGCAGGGGCCCTACGAGCAGTACTTC

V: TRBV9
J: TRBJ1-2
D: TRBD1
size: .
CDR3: CASSVASTGGGYTF
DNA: TGTGCCAGCAGCGTAGCGTCGACAGGGGGCGGCTACACCTTC

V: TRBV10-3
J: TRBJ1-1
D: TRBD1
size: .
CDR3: CAIRQGVGGGGDTEAFF
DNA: TGTGCCATCAGACAGGGGGTTGGTGGCGGAGGAGACACTGAAGCTTTCTTT

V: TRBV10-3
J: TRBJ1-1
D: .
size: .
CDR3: CAISEFGVPITEAFF
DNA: TGTGCCATCAGTGAATTCGGGGTCCCTATCACTGAAGCTTTCTTT

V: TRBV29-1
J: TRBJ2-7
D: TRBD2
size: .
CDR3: CSARLAGVYEQYF
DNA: TGCAGCGCCCGACTAGCGGGAGTCTACGAGCAGTACTTC

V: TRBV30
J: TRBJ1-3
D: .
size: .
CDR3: CAWSVRSGNTIYF
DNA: TGTGCCTGGAGTGTACGGTCCGGAAACACCATATATTTT

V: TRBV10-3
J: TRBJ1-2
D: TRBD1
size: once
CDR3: CAIRGQTEGGYTF
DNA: TGTGCCATCAGGGGACAGACCGAGGGCGGCTACACCTTC

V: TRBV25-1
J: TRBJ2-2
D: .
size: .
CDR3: CASSEGWREAGELFF
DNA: TGTGCCAGCAGTGAAGGGTGGAGGGAAGCCGGGGAGCTGTTTTTT

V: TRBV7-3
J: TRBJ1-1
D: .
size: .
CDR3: CASSFGRTNTEAFF
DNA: TGTGCCAGCAGCTTTGGACGGACGAACACTGAAGCTTTCTTT

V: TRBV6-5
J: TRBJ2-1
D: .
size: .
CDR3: CASSGLSYNEQFF
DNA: TGTGCCAGCTCGGGCCTCTCCTACAATGAGCAGTTCTTC

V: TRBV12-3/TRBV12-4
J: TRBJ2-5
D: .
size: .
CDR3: CASSLGGSGAQYF
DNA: TGTGCCAGCAGTTTAGGTGGTTCCGGGGCCCAGTACTTC

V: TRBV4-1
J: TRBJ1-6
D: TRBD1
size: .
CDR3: CASSQFNEGAGSPLHF
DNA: TGCGCCAGCAGCCAGTTCAACGAGGGGGCAGGTTCACCCCTCCACTTT

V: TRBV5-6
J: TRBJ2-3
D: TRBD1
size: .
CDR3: CASSGDRELGPDTQYF
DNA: TGTGCCAGCAGCGGGGACAGGGAACTGGGGCCAGATACGCAGTATTTT

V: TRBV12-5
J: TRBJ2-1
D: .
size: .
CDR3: CASVTAPREQFF
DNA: TGTGCTAGTGTCACCGCCCCCCGTGAGCAGTTCTTC

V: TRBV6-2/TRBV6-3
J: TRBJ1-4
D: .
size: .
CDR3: CASSYGGLGNEKLFF
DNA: TGTGCCAGCAGTTACGGTGGCCTGGGGAATGAAAAACTGTTTTTT

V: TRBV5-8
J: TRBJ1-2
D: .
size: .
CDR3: CASSLGGGPGYGYTF
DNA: TGTGCCAGCAGCTTGGGAGGCGGGCCGGGCTATGGCTACACCTTC

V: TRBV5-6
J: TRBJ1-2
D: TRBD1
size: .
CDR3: CASSSPRDSGYGYTF
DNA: TGTGCCAGCAGCTCGCCCCGGGACAGCGGGTATGGCTACACCTTC

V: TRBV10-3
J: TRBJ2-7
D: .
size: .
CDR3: CAISEQGPYEQYF
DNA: TGTGCCATCAGTGAGCAGGGCCCCTACGAGCAGTACTTC

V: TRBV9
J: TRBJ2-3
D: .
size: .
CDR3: CASSLALGTDTQYF
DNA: TGTGCCAGCAGCCTAGCATTAGGCACAGATACGCAGTATTTT

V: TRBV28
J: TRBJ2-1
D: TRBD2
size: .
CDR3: CASSLWKGTSGIPEQFF
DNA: TGTGCCAGCAGTTTATGGAAAGGGACTAGCGGGATCCCTGAGCAGTTCTTC

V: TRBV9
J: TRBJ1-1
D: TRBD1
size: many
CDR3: CASSERGQLNTEAFF
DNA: TGTGCCAGCAGCGAGAGGGGACAGCTAAACACTGAAGCTTTCTTT

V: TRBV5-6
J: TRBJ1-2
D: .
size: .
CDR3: CASSTRLANYGYTF
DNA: TGTGCCAGCAGCACCCGCCTAGCTAACTATGGCTACACCTTC

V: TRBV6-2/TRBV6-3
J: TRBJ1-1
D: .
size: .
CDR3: CASSTTGRVAFF
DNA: TGTGCCAGCAGTACAACAGGGAGGGTAGCTTTCTTT

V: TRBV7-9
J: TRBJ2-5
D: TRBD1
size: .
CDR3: CAGGQGGGETQYF
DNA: TGTGCCGGCGGACAGGGGGGCGGAGAGACCCAGTACTTC

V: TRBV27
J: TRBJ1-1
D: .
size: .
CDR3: CASSLKAYTEAFF
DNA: TGTGCCAGCAGTTTAAAGGCCTACACTGAAGCTTTCTTT

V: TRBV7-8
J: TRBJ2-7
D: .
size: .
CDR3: CASSLRNIPTYEQYF
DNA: TGTGCCAGCAGCTTACGCAATATCCCCACCTACGAGCAGTACTTC

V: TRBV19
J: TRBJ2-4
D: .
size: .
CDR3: CASSIGFQLARNIQYF
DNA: TGTGCCAGTAGTATAGGATTCCAACTAGCTAGAAACATTCAGTACTTC

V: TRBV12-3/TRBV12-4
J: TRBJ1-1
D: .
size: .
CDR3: CASRQTRGSNFF
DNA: TGTGCCAGCAGACAAACGAGGGGTTCGAATTTCTTT

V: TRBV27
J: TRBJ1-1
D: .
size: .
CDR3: CASSPPGLRGTEAFF
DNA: TGTGCCAGCAGTCCACCCGGGCTCCGGGGGACTGAAGCTTTCTTT

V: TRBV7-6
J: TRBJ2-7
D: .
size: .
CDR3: CASSFFYGYEQYF
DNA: TGTGCCAGCAGCTTCTTTTACGGTTACGAGCAGTACTTC

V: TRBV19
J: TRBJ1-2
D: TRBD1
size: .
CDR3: CASSNSGTGGRSYGYTF
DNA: TGTGCCAGTAGTAACTCCGGGACAGGGGGCAGGAGCTATGGCTACACCTTC

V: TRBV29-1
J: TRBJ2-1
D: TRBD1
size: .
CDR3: CSVEEGIDRGPWNEQFF
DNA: TGCAGCGTTGAAGAGGGGATCGACAGGGGGCCTTGGAATGAGCAGTTCTTC

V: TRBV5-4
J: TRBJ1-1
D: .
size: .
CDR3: CASSLAPNTEAFF
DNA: TGTGCCAGCAGCTTGGCACCGAACACTGAAGCTTTCTTT

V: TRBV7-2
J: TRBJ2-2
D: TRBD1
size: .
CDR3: CASSTQGAYTGELFF
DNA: TGTGCCAGCAGTACACAGGGGGCTTACACCGGGGAGCTGTTTTTT

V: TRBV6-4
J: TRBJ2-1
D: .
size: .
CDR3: CASSTRATSSYNEQFF
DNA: TGTGCCAGCAGCACCAGGGCCACGAGCTCCTACAATGAGCAGTTCTTC

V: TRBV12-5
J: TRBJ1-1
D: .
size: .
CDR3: CASGPTGTWNTEAFF
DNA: TGTGCTAGTGGGCCTACAGGAACATGGAACACTGAAGCTTTCTTT

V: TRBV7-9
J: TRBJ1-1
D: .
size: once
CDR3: CASSLGSDGNTEAFF
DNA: TGTGCCAGCAGCTTAGGTTCGGACGGAAACACTGAAGCTTTCTTT

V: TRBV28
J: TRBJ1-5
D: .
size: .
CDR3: CATRDLDSNQPQHF
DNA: TGTGCCACCCGGGACTTGGATAGCAATCAGCCCCAGCATTTT

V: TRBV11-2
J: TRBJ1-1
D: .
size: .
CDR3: CASSSSPGTEAFF
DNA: TGTGCCAGCAGCTCCTCCCCGGGCACTGAAGCTTTCTTT

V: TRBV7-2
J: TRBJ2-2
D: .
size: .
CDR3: CASSLFDLNTGELFF
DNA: TGTGCCAGCAGCTTATTCGACCTCAACACCGGGGAGCTGTTTTTT

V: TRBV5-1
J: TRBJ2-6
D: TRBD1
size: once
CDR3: CASSLGDRAGANVLTF
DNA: TGCGCCAGCAGCTTAGGGGACAGGGCTGGGGCCAACGTCCTGACTTTC

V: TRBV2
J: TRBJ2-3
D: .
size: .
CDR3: CASSNVAPDDTQYF
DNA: TGTGCCAGCAGTAATGTCGCCCCTGACGATACGCAGTATTTT

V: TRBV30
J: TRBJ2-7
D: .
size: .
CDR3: CAWSVLGYEQYF
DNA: TGTGCCTGGAGTGTACTGGGTTACGAGCAGTACTTC